This T cell receptor (beta chain) was documented in a study of Graves' ophthalmopathy and Graves' hyperthyroidism. Whole-study context: Stable hyperthyroidism meant no progression to ophthalmopathy within 18 months of follow-up.

Eligible hyperthyroidism cases comprised new diagnoses of under 2 months' duration in individuals aged 18 to 65. Exclusion criteria comprised other autoimmune diseases, uncontrolled infections, pregnancy or lactation in patients. The diagnosis was founded upon clinical symptoms, serum thyroxine, TRAb, thyroid ultrasound and orbital computed tomography. Using RNA transcripts, the TCR beta CDR3 regions were amplified. Following a first-round RT-PCR that used HTBI primers, a second-round multiplex PCR was carried out. One entry per CDR3 protein results from TCRdb running MiXCR on the multiplex PCR reads. This table has 1 million to 1.3 million distinct CDR3 sequences, about 40% appearing once. There are many counts of this clonotype. Sequencing was performed on peripheral blood or thyroid tissue (not recorded which). The receptor was derived from an adult man with Graves' hyperthyroidism.

The CDR3 is CASSPRQVNEKLFF. The CDR3 nucleotides read TGTGCCAGCAGTCCCCGACAGGTTAATGAAAAACTGTTTTTT. The rearrangement joins TRBV11-2 to TRBJ1-4; a possible D gene is TRBD1 (6 bases). The length of the CDR3 is 14 residues. Germline CDR1 SGHAT, CDR2 FQNNGV. V was shortened by 6 bases and J by 4 bases, with 12 bases between the two germline ends.